The present TCR beta chain was sequenced within a study of T cells expressing NK-cell markers. Study-wide context: Seven donors tested HCMV-seropositive and one tested seronegative among the eight sequenced.

The CDR3 contains 13 residues. The germline V gene has CDR1 DFQATT and CDR2 SNEGSKA (reference sequence). No DNA is given; TCRdb re-called the 5' RACE reads and lists each CDR3 protein once. This sample's clone table lists about 260,000 distinct CDR3 sequences. Regarding the study as a whole: In about 6 donors, dominant CD3+CD56+NKG2C+ clonotypes ranked among the top 10 CD8+ clonotypes. The study did not resolve the HCMV specificity of expanded NKG2C+ T cell clones.

Turning to this clonotype: Its antigen is currently unknown.

The V and J genes are TRBV20-1 and TRBJ2-1; TCRdb's D gene call, TRBD1, goes unchecked for lack of DNA. The specimen was blood T cells: a sorted CD56 or NKG2C T cell subset, CD4+ or CD8+ T cells, or bulk PBMC T cells (not recorded which). This TCR was recovered from a man aged 18-30 years in good health. The CDR3 loop reads CSASPGQGNEQFF.